These 27 T cell receptor beta chains originate from one sample sequenced in a study of control samples from healthy donors and cancer patients. Some clones are missing from TCRdb's copy, which holds only in-frame ones; the method was immunoSEQ multiplex PCR. The sample yields more than 45,000 clones, under 95% seen once. Source material: PBMCs. These receptors were collected from a young man with colorectal cancer.

The chain couples TRBV3-1 (or the pseudogene TRBV3-2) to TRBJ2-3; perhaps TRBD2 as D (6 bases). The CDR3 spans 18 residues. Between the trimmed V and J ends, which lost 6 bases and 1 base, there was a span of 23 bases. Per the germline V gene, CDR1 is LGHDT and CDR2 is YNNKEL (reference sequence). The CDR3 sequence is CASSPTLPGLPGTDTQYF. CDR3 in DNA: TGTGCCAGCAGTCCTACTCTGCCGGGACTCCCTGGCACAGATACGCAGTATTTT.

This chain uses TRBV4-3 with TRBJ2-2, with D perhaps being TRBD1 or TRBD2 (5 bases each). CDR1 and CDR2 (germline): LGHNA, YSLEER. This CDR3 has 15 residues. The V end was cut by 4 bases, the J end by 4 bases, with 13 bases between. The CDR3 spells CASSPEPGTTGELFF. The CDR3, as DNA: TGCGCCAGCAGCCCCGAACCCGGGACCACCGGGGAGCTGTTTTTT.

This chain's CDR3 is CATRGARDTGELFF. CDR3 in DNA: TGTGCCACCAGGGGAGCGCGGGACACCGGGGAGCTGTTTTTT. The rearrangement links TRBV24-1 to TRBJ2-2; D perhaps matches TRBD2 (5 bases). Trimming removed 7 bases at V and 3 bases at J, with 11 bases between. The germline gives CDR1 KGHDR, CDR2 SFDVKD. CDR3 length: 14 amino acids.

J is TRBJ2-1 and V is TRBV3-1 (or the pseudogene TRBV3-2); possible D gene TRBD2, 6 bases. Germline loops: CDR1 LGHDT, CDR2 YNNKEL (reference sequence). The CDR3 has 14 amino acids. Trimming cost V 5 bases and J 6 bases, with 14 bases left between them. For the CDR3, the DNA is TGTGCCAGCAGCTGGCCGGGGGATTTCAATGAGCAGTTCTTC. It encodes CASSWPGDFNEQFF.

The chain combines TRBV9 with TRBJ2-1; 8 nucleotides match TRBD2. CDR1 and CDR2 (germline): SGDLS, YYNGEE. Trimming removed 0 bases from V and 0 bases from J; junction bases left unmatched: 5. There are 17 residues in the CDR3. The CDR3 region is CASSVDGSGSSYNEQFF. CDR3 in DNA: TGTGCCAGCAGCGTAGATGGAAGCGGGAGCTCCTACAATGAGCAGTTCTTC.

About this clone: The conserved phenylalanine or tryptophan normally closing the CDR3 is absent here, so this likely arose from a read error. The limits of the CDR3 on the DNA are not certain, so only TCRdb's listed CDR3 is given. The chain uses TRBV2 and TRBJ1-2; the table's TRBD1 call for D was not verified on the DNA. Looked up from germline, CDR1 is SNHLY and CDR2 is FYNNEI. The CDR3 spans 13 residues, counting both ends. CDR3 amino acids: CASRADRGAPTYL.

The V gene is TRBV5-4, the J gene TRBJ1-2; the D gene is possibly TRBD1 (5 bases). Looked up from germline, CDR1 is SGHNT and CDR2 is YYREEE (reference sequence). This CDR3 is 13 amino acids long. V was shortened by 0 bases and J by 4 bases, with 7 bases between the two germline ends. This CDR3 is CASSLAGGYGYTF. CDR3 DNA sequence: TGTGCCAGCAGCTTGGCGGGGGGCTATGGCTACACCTTC.

The chain employs TRBV3-1 (or the pseudogene TRBV3-2) and TRBJ2-7, with 9 bases fitting TRBD1. Germline CDR1 reads LGHDT; CDR2 reads YNNKEL (reference sequence). The CDR3 covers 16 residues. V was pared by 4 bases and J by 0 bases, with 7 bases of the junction left unmatched. The CDR3 spells CASSLLGQGGSYEQYF. The DNA of the CDR3 is TGTGCCAGCAGCCTGCTGGGACAGGGAGGCTCCTACGAGCAGTACTTC.

The gene calls are TRBV7-2 and TRBJ2-1, with D possibly TRBD1 on 5 matching bases. Germline CDR1 and CDR2: SGHTA and FQGNSA. The CDR3 length is 12 residues. Trimming removed 1 base at V and 8 bases at J, with 6 bases between. The CDR3 here is CASSLVGDEQFF. The CDR3 DNA is TGTGCCAGCAGCTTAGTAGGGGATGAGCAGTTCTTC.

This chain joins TRBV5-4 and TRBJ2-7; no clear D. The CDR3 contains 11 residues. V dropped 4 bases and J dropped 5 bases, with 7 bases sitting between them. Germline lookup yields CDR1 SGHNT and CDR2 YYREEE (reference sequence). The CDR3, as DNA: TGTGCCAGCAGCGAGACGGACGAGCAGTACTTC. It encodes CASSETDEQYF.

The chain carries TRBV7-7 and TRBJ2-5, with 7 bases that match TRBD2. CDR3 size: 15 residues. The trim removed 1 base at V and 1 base at J, leaving 3 bases unmatched. Germline V lookup: CDR1 SSHAT, CDR2 FNYEAQ (reference sequence). The CDR3 DNA is TGTGCCAGCAGCTTAGGAGCTAGCGGCCAAGAGACCCAGTACTTC. Its protein product is CASSLGASGQETQYF.

This clone was counted a single time. The chain is built from TRBV5-1 and TRBJ2-1, with 8 bases matching TRBD2. V lost 1 base, J lost 1 base, and 7 bases stayed unmatched. Germline V gene lookup returns CDR1 SGHRS and CDR2 YFSETQ. This CDR3 is built from 17 residues. This CDR3 is CASSLSPAGGSYNEQFF. The CDR3 region has the DNA TGCGCCAGCAGCTTGTCCCCGGCGGGGGGTTCCTACAATGAGCAGTTCTTC.

The chain links TRBV9 to TRBJ2-3; TRBD2 matches at 12 bases. CDR3 length: 18 amino acids. Unmatched junction bases numbered 12, after V lost 3 bases and J lost 4 bases. Germline assignment: CDR1 SGDLS and CDR2 YYNGEE. Here the CDR3 DNA reads TGTGCCAGCAGCGCCAAGGACAAGAGACTAGCGGGGGCAGATACGCAGTATTTT. It yields the protein CASSAKDKRLAGADTQYF.

The V and J genes are TRBV11-2 and TRBJ1-2; D is ambiguous. The ends were cut back, 1 base at V and 3 bases at J, with 6 bases in the middle. The CDR3 totals 13 residues. CDR1 and CDR2 (germline): SGHAT, FQNNGV. CDR3 residues: CASSLGWDYGYTF. The CDR3 DNA is TGTGCCAGCAGCTTAGGATGGGACTATGGCTACACCTTC. Drawing the rest from reference TRBV11-2 and TRBJ1-2, the complete variable domain is EAGVAQSPRYKIIEKRQSVAFWCNPISGHATLYWYQQILGQGPKLLIQFQNNGVVDDSQLPKDRFSAERLKGVDSTLKIQPAKLEDSAVYLCASSLGWDYGYTFGSGTRLTVV.

This rearrangement joins TRBV18 to TRBJ1-2, with 11 bases identical to TRBD1. Unmatched junction bases numbered 6, after V lost 5 bases and J lost 4 bases. This CDR3 contains 15 residues. The germline V gene has CDR1 KGHSH and CDR2 LQKENI. CDR3 amino acids: CASSSRTGGRYGYTF. CDR3 bases: TGTGCCAGCTCATCAAGGACAGGGGGCCGCTATGGCTACACCTTC.

The chain joins TRBV5-1 to TRBJ2-1; D remains unclear. The length of the CDR3 is 14 residues. The germline V gene has CDR1 SGHRS and CDR2 YFSETQ. The V and J ends lost 1 base and 6 bases respectively, with 11 bases between them. This chain's CDR3 is CASSLYEGPNEQFF. DNA of the CDR3: TGCGCCAGCAGCTTGTATGAAGGACCCAATGAGCAGTTCTTC.

The CDR3 region has the DNA TGTGCCAGTAGTGGATCTTGGGACAGGGAAAAACTGTTTTTT. Its translation: CASSGSWDREKLFF. The chain combines TRBV19 with TRBJ1-4; 8 bases are a match to TRBD1. The germline CDR1 and CDR2 sequences are LNHDA and SQIVND (reference sequence). Unmatched junction bases numbered 7, after V lost 5 bases and J lost 8 bases. The CDR3 is 14 amino acids.

The table lists this clone with a count of one. This chain connects TRBV6-5 to TRBJ1-3; 7 nucleotides agree with TRBD1. Germline assignment: CDR1 MNHEY and CDR2 SVGAGI. V shed 2 bases and J 0 bases; nucleotides not matched to a gene: 4. This CDR3 is 16 amino acids long. This chain's CDR3 is CASSYSQGGSGNTIYF. In DNA form, the CDR3 reads TGTGCCAGCAGTTACAGTCAGGGGGGCTCTGGAAACACCATATATTTT.

The V call is TRBV10-3, the J call TRBJ1-2; 7 bases align to TRBD1. The CDR3 sequence is 15 residues long. The V segment lost 4 bases and the J segment 1 base; nucleotides outside the gene matches: 6. From germline, CDR1 is ENHRY and CDR2 SYGVKD. CDR3 loop: CAISGGTDYNYGYTF. The CDR3 coding sequence is TGTGCCATCAGTGGGGGGACAGACTATAACTATGGCTACACCTTC.

CDR3 DNA: TGTGCCAGCAGCTTAGGCCGGGAATCAAGAGGTGAGTTCTTC. Protein: CASSLGRESRGEFF. The V gene is TRBV7-2, the J gene TRBJ2-1; tentatively, D is TRBD2 (5 bases). The CDR3 length is 14 residues. Between the trimmed V and J ends, which lost 1 base and 14 bases, there was a span of 18 bases. Germline V gene lookup returns CDR1 SGHTA and CDR2 FQGNSA.

V gene TRBV7-9 combines with J gene TRBJ1-4; perhaps TRBD1 as D (6 bases). The germline V and J ends were trimmed by 5 bases and 8 bases, with 24 bases remaining between them. The CDR3 spans 17 residues. CDR1 and CDR2 from the germline V gene are SEHNR and FQNEAQ (reference sequence). DNA for the CDR3: TGTGCCAGCAGCCCACGACAGGTTTTAATAGAGGTCGAAAAACTGTTTTTT. It yields the protein CASSPRQVLIEVEKLFF.

There are a few counts of this clone. The chain recombines TRBV12-3 or TRBV12-4 with TRBJ1-2; D uncertain. V lost 3 bases to trimming and J lost 4 bases, with 9 bases between them. This CDR3 spans 13 amino acids. The CDR3: CASSFGTLYGYTF. As DNA, the CDR3 is TGTGCCAGCAGTTTCGGCACGCTCTATGGCTACACCTTC.

The chain combines TRBV9 with TRBJ2-1; 9 nucleotides line up with TRBD2. Trimming took 4 bases from V and 4 from J; bases not matched to a gene: 9. The CDR3 covers 16 residues. CDR1 is SGDLS, CDR2 YYNGEE, per germline. The CDR3 region is CASSPEGSGGYNEQFF. The DNA for the CDR3 is TGTGCCAGCAGCCCAGAGGGTAGCGGGGGTTACAATGAGCAGTTCTTC.

The V call is TRBV19, the J call TRBJ2-5, with TRBD1 identical over 8 bases. Losses at the gene ends were 9 bases for V and 4 bases for J; bases not matched to a gene: 13. The V gene's germline CDR1 is LNHDA and CDR2 SQIVND (reference sequence). This CDR3 is 15 amino acids long. The chain's CDR3 is CASSYGAGGRETQYF. CDR3 DNA: TGTGCCAGCTCCTATGGTGCAGGGGGCCGAGAGACCCAGTACTTC.

V gene TRBV20-1 combines with J gene TRBJ2-7; tentatively, D is TRBD1 or TRBD2 (5 bases each). V lost 3 bases, J lost 2 bases, and 20 bases lay in between. CDR3 length: 16 residues. Germline lookup yields CDR1 DFQATT and CDR2 SNEGSKA (reference sequence). CDR3 nucleotide sequence: TGCAGTGCTAGTATTAATGATCAGGGTAGCGCCTACGAGCAGTACTTC. Amino acid sequence: CSASINDQGSAYEQYF.

The rearrangement joins TRBV2 to TRBJ1-2; no definite D call. This CDR3 has 12 residues. Trimming shortened V by 2 bases and J by 5 bases, and 6 bases separated the two germline ends. Germline lookup yields CDR1 SNHLY and CDR2 FYNNEI. The CDR3 loop reads CASSERYYGYTF. CDR3 coding DNA: TGTGCCAGCAGTGAACGGTATTATGGCTACACCTTC.

This rearrangement joins TRBV12-3 or TRBV12-4 to TRBJ1-6, with D uncertain. V was cut by 3 bases and J by 9 bases, with 6 bases left in between. CDR3 length equals 12 residues. The CDR3 sequence: CASSFGGSPLHF. The CDR3 DNA reads as TGTGCCAGCAGTTTTGGCGGTTCACCCCTCCACTTT.